These 24 T cell receptor beta chains were sequenced from one sample in a study of blood T cells in healthy people across ages (dated by TCRdb to about 2015). Receptor libraries were prepared by 5' RACE. Sequencing used an Illumina HiSeq 2500. The second PCR ran for roughly 6 to 11 cycles and used a J-beta primer mix along with a sample-barcoded 5' primer. Using fastp at Q25 and MiXCR, TCRdb reprocessed the public reads and kept productive beta chains. Each record represents a unique CDR3 protein, reported with the most common genes and DNA among its rows. The sample records 1.5 million to 1.8 million distinct CDR3 sequences, approximately 43% of which are singletons. Roughly 3.7% of the sample is in the top ten clones. The specimen was blood. These receptors were collected from a young woman in good health.

This clonotype was detected a few times. The DNA for the CDR3 is TGTGCCAGCAGCTCGTCTGAAGAGGGGTTACATGAGCAGTTCTTC. Protein product: CASSSSEEGLHEQFF. The rearrangement uses TRBV7-9 and TRBJ2-1; either TRBD1 or TRBD2 may fit D (5 bases each). The CDR3 covers 15 residues. The V end lost 4 bases, the J end lost 8 bases, and 18 bases lay between the germline ends. Germline V gives CDR1 SEHNR, CDR2 FQNEAQ (reference sequence).

V gene TRBV3-1 combines with J gene TRBJ1-6; no reliable D call. Germline assignment: CDR1 LGHDT and CDR2 YNNKEL (reference sequence). Trimming took off 6 bases at V and 12 bases at J, with 12 bases between the two ends. The CDR3 is 12 amino acids. The CDR3 coding sequence is TGTGCCAGCAGTGGACCCGGCTTACCCCTCCACTTT. It encodes CASSGPGLPLHF. Filled out from reference TRBV3-1 and TRBJ1-6, the complete variable domain reads DTAVSQTPKYLVTQMGNDKSIKCEQNLGHDTMYWYKQDSKKFLKIMFSYNNKELIINETVPNRFSPKSPDKAHLNLHINSLELGDSAVYFCASSGPGLPLHFGNGTRLTVT.

The V gene is TRBV20-1, the J gene TRBJ2-1; 7 nucleotides match TRBD2. J was trimmed by 10 bases and V by 0 bases; bases with no gene match: 12. CDR3 length: 15 residues. Germline V gene sequence: CDR1 DFQATT, CDR2 SNEGSKA (reference sequence). CDR3 amino acids: CSARDLGGSSYEQFF. CDR3 bases: TGCAGTGCTAGAGATCTGGGGGGGAGCTCCTACGAGCAGTTCTTC.

V gene TRBV20-1 combines with J gene TRBJ2-1; possible D gene TRBD1, 7 bases. The CDR3 is 14 amino acids. Germline CDR1 DFQATT, CDR2 SNEGSKA (reference sequence). The V gene lost 6 bases and the J gene lost 13 bases, with 25 bases spanning the gap. The CDR3, as DNA: TGCAGTGCGAGGGACTCAGGGGGTTCAAAGACCCAGTTCTTC. As protein: CSARDSGGSKTQFF.

This clonotype showed up just a few times. This chain uses TRBV28 with TRBJ2-4, with 7 bases identical to TRBD2. TRBJ2-7 explains the end of the DNA better; the J call may be wrong. There are 15 residues in the CDR3. CDR1 is MDHEN, CDR2 SYDVKM, per germline. The CDR3 nucleotides read TGTGCCAGCAGTTTTCGGCGGGAGATATCCTACGAGCAGTACTTC. It encodes CASSFRREISYEQYF.

This rearrangement joins TRBV20-1 to TRBJ2-5; 11 bases are a match to TRBD2. Trimming cost V 6 bases and J 11 bases; bases outside gene matches: 17. CDR1 is DFQATT and CDR2 is SNEGSKA in the germline V gene (reference sequence). The length of the CDR3 is 15 residues. The CDR3 nucleotides read TGCAGTGCCAGACTAGCGGGACGGTCCTACAATGAGCAGTACTTC. Its translation is CSARLAGRSYNEQYF.

The rearrangement joins TRBV7-2 to TRBJ2-7; D is unresolved. The V gene's germline CDR1 is SGHTA and CDR2 FQGNSA. The CDR3 runs 14 residues. Trimming cost V 5 bases and J 7 bases, with 18 bases left between them. The CDR3 region is CASSPDKSYNEQYF. As DNA, the CDR3 is TGTGCCAGCAGCCCTGACAAATCCTACAATGAGCAGTACTTC.

This clonotype was recorded a few times. The V and J genes are TRBV12-3 or TRBV12-4 and TRBJ1-6, with D tentatively TRBD1 (6 bases). V was pared by 5 bases and J by 10 bases, with 12 bases between. This CDR3 has 13 amino acids. The CDR3 spells CASSPGGVSPLHF. In nucleotides, the CDR3 is TGTGCCAGCAGTCCGGGGGGCGTCTCACCCCTCCACTTT.

J is TRBJ2-4 and V is TRBV29-1, with TRBD2 identical over 8 bases. The CDR3 spans 12 residues. V shed 1 base and J 14 bases; nucleotides not matched to a gene: 7. In germline, CDR1 is SQVTM, CDR2 ANQGSEA. CDR3 loop: CSVEVSGGFKYF. DNA for the CDR3: TGCAGCGTTGAAGTCTCGGGGGGGTTTAAGTACTTC.

The rearrangement links TRBV12-3 or TRBV12-4 to TRBJ2-4; either TRBD1 or TRBD2 may supply D (6 bases each). This CDR3 region has 15 residues. Trimming pared 3 bases from V and 2 bases from J, leaving 11 bases between. CDR3 protein: CASSLRGESKNIQYF. Here the CDR3 DNA reads TGTGCCAGCAGTTTGAGGGGGGAGTCCAAAAACATTCAGTACTTC.

This clonotype was found once. The V call is TRBV6-6, the J call TRBJ1-5; D call uncertain. CDR3 length: 12 residues. The V and J ends lost 11 bases and 9 bases respectively, with 17 bases between them. In germline, CDR1 is MNHNY, CDR2 SVGAGI (reference sequence). CDR3 bases: TGTGCCGGTAGCTGGGGAGGCGGGCCCCAGCATTTT. Protein: CAGSWGGGPQHF.

This clonotype was counted only a few times. The chain links TRBV6-2 or TRBV6-3 to TRBJ2-5; D not certain. Trimming took off 1 base at V and 6 bases at J, with 15 bases between the two ends. The CDR3 sequence is 15 residues long. From germline, CDR1 is MNHEY and CDR2 SVGEGT. The CDR3 protein is CASSYFGGISKTQYF. CDR3 coding DNA: TGTGCCAGCAGTTACTTCGGCGGCATATCGAAGACCCAGTACTTC.

The CDR3 loop reads CASSPGLGELFF. Written as DNA, the CDR3 is TGTGCCAGCAGCCCCGGGTTGGGTGAACTGTTTTTT. The chain links TRBV11-2 to TRBJ1-4, with D unclear. CDR1 is SGHAT, CDR2 FQNNGV, per germline. V dropped 5 bases and J dropped 12 bases, with 13 bases sitting between them. The CDR3 has 12 amino acids.

The rearrangement links TRBV28 to TRBJ2-7; no definite D call. This CDR3 region has 14 residues. Germline lookup yields CDR1 MDHEN and CDR2 SYDVKM. V was cut by 2 bases and J by 2 bases, with 10 bases left in between. Written as DNA, the CDR3 is TGTGCCAGCAGTTTAAACTGGAATCCCTACGAGCAGTACTTC. Encoded protein: CASSLNWNPYEQYF.

This clonotype was recorded at least ten times. This chain links TRBV4-1 with TRBJ2-7; 7 bases match TRBD1. CDR1 and CDR2 (germline): MGHRA, YSYEKL. J was trimmed by 1 base and V by 2 bases; bases with no gene match: 5. CDR3 size: 15 residues. CDR3 protein: CASSQSQGSSYEQYF. CDR3 DNA: TGCGCCAGCAGCCAATCACAGGGGTCATCCTACGAGCAGTACTTC.

The chain couples TRBV20-1 to TRBJ1-2; D gene ambiguous. The ends were cut back, 3 bases at V and 7 bases at J, with 12 bases in the middle. In germline, CDR1 is DFQATT, CDR2 SNEGSKA (reference sequence). The CDR3 sequence is 12 residues long. In DNA form, the CDR3 reads TGCAGTGCTAGCGACGAACCCCTTGGCTACACCTTC. Translation gives CSASDEPLGYTF.

V gene TRBV28 combines with J gene TRBJ1-1; unclear D gene. The germline V gene encodes CDR1 MDHEN and CDR2 SYDVKM. Trimming left V 7 bases short and J 5 bases short, with 14 bases between. The CDR3 is made up of 13 amino acids. The CDR3 DNA follows: TGTGCCAGCATCACTTCCTCGGGGACTGAAGCTTTCTTT. Encoded protein: CASITSSGTEAFF.

This sequence joins TRBV10-3 and TRBJ2-6, with TRBD1 matching over 7 bases. CDR3 length equals 18 residues. CDR1 and CDR2 from the germline V gene are ENHRY and SYGVKD. J lost 4 bases, V lost 6 bases, and 15 bases had no gene match. CDR3 coding DNA: TGTGCCATCAGGGGGCCTATGTACAGGGGAGTAGGGGCCAACGTCCTGACTTTC. Translating it yields CAIRGPMYRGVGANVLTF.

This clonotype has just a few counts. The V and J genes are TRBV3-1 and TRBJ2-7; D is perhaps TRBD2 (6 bases). V was pared by 3 bases and J by 6 bases, with 9 bases between. This CDR3 has 12 residues. Germline-derived CDR1 and CDR2 are LGHDT and YNNKEL (reference sequence). This chain's CDR3 is CASSHSGVEQYF. DNA for the CDR3: TGTGCCAGCAGCCATAGCGGTGTCGAGCAGTACTTC.

V and J are TRBV19 and TRBJ1-5; D unclear. The length of the CDR3 is 13 residues. The V gene's germline CDR1 is LNHDA and CDR2 SQIVND (reference sequence). Trimming pared 3 bases from V and 5 bases from J, leaving 8 bases between. CDR3 residues: CASSIRGHQPQHF. Here the CDR3 DNA reads TGTGCCAGTAGTATTCGTGGACATCAGCCCCAGCATTTT.

The chain couples TRBV20-1 to TRBJ1-5; tentatively, D is TRBD1 (6 bases). The CDR3 has 13 residues. Trimming removed 6 bases from V and 7 bases from J, with 16 bases in between. Germline assignment: CDR1 DFQATT and CDR2 SNEGSKA (reference sequence). The CDR3 is CSARRGEGQPQHF. DNA of the CDR3: TGCAGTGCACGGAGGGGGGAAGGACAGCCCCAGCATTTT.

This chain links TRBV3-1 with TRBJ2-7; TRBD1 matches 8 bases. The junction had 19 bases not matched to a gene; V was cut back by 4 bases and J by 2 bases. CDR1 is LGHDT, CDR2 YNNKEL, per germline (reference sequence). This CDR3 contains 19 residues. For the CDR3, the DNA is TGTGCCAGCAGCCGAAAGACAGGGGAAGTCTCTATCACTCCCTACGAGCAGTACTTC. This gives the protein CASSRKTGEVSITPYEQYF.

This chain links TRBV5-1 with TRBJ1-2; the D gene is possibly TRBD1 (5 bases). The CDR3 loop spans 13 amino acids. V was cut by 2 bases and J by 4 bases, with 9 bases left in between. Germline V gives CDR1 SGHRS, CDR2 YFSETQ. CDR3 DNA sequence: TGCGCCAGCAGCTTTCACGACAGCTATGGCTACACCTTC. Translated, it gives CASSFHDSYGYTF. The full variable domain, with the rest looked up from reference TRBV5-1 and TRBJ1-2, is KAGVTQTPRYLIKTRGQQVTLSCSPISGHRSVSWYQQTPGQGLQFLFEYFSETQRNKGNFPGRFSGRQFSNSRSEMNVSTLELGDSALYLCASSFHDSYGYTFGSGTRLTVV.

The chain couples TRBV3-1 to TRBJ1-1; 11 nucleotides match TRBD1. Germline V gives CDR1 LGHDT, CDR2 YNNKEL (reference sequence). CDR3 length: 14 amino acids. V was pared by 4 bases and J by 6 bases, with 4 bases of the junction left unmatched. CDR3 DNA sequence: TGTGCCAGCAGCCGGTCGGGACAGGGGGCTGAAGCTTTCTTT. Residues: CASSRSGQGAEAFF.